The subject of this entry is one T cell receptor (beta chain). No antigen is known for it. This sample is part of a study of blood T cells in healthy people across ages. In the study overall: Template switching retrieved approximately one barcoded beta molecule for each two T cells.

V lost 0 bases and J 0 bases, leaving 9 bases between the germline ends. Germline CDR1 reads MNHNY; CDR2 reads SVGAGI (reference sequence). CDR3 size: 16 residues. General study points: The donors' CMV status was not determined, possibly confounding changes in expanded clonotypes.

A J-beta primer mix and a sample-barcoded 5' primer were used in a second PCR of roughly 7 to 12 cycles. Each cDNA molecule was tagged by a template-switch adaptor that had 12 random nucleotides. In TCRdb, the 5' RACE reads were re-called with MiXCR into one record per CDR3 protein. The profile covers over 950,000 distinct CDR3 sequences, with more than 30% appearing a single time and roughly 14% taken by the ten largest. What was sequenced was blood. The receptor comes from a man aged 18 to 29 in good health. The J gene is TRBJ1-3, the V gene TRBV6-6; D not certain. The CDR3 DNA follows: TGTGCCAGCAGTTACTCTCCGCCGTCCTCTGGAAACACCATATATTTT. Its translation is CASSYSPPSSGNTIYF.